Reported below is one T cell receptor beta chain. Assay used: immunoSEQ multiplex PCR; TCRdb lists only in-frame clones, some missing. Altogether approximately 75,000 clones are present, approximately 96% being singletons, with the ten largest covering approximately 0.2%. These data originate in a study of technical replicates of blood from a handful of donors. Per the germline V gene, CDR1 is MNHEY and CDR2 is SMNVEV (reference sequence). The CDR3 is 14 residues long. J lost 6 bases, V lost 3 bases, and 3 bases had no gene match. Sequencing was performed on T cells isolated from PBMCs. This clonotype originated in a human donor in good health. The chain has TRBV27 and TRBJ2-3; TRBD2 aligns across 10 bases. The CDR3 region is CASSLNSGRDTQYF. The CDR3 DNA reads TGTGCCAGCAGTTTGAATAGCGGGAGGGATACGCAGTATTTT.